This paragraph reports one T cell receptor beta chain. Assay used: immunoSEQ multiplex PCR; TCRdb lists only in-frame clones, some missing. The repertoire holds around 200,000 clones, with around 80% as singletons. V gave up 3 bases and J gave up 2 bases, with 12 bases separating them. Germline V gives CDR1 MNHEY, CDR2 SMNVEV (reference sequence). There are 15 residues in the CDR3. The entry originates in a study of blood T cell repertoires in COVID-19. This TCR was sampled from a human donor in a cohort sampled during active COVID-19. The gene calls are TRBV27 and TRBJ2-3, with a possible D match to TRBD2 (6 bases). The sequenced material came from peripheral blood. CDR3 sequence reads: CASSLRDSTTDTQYF. The CDR3 region has the DNA TGTGCCAGCAGTTTGCGGGACTCGACCACAGATACGCAGTATTTT.